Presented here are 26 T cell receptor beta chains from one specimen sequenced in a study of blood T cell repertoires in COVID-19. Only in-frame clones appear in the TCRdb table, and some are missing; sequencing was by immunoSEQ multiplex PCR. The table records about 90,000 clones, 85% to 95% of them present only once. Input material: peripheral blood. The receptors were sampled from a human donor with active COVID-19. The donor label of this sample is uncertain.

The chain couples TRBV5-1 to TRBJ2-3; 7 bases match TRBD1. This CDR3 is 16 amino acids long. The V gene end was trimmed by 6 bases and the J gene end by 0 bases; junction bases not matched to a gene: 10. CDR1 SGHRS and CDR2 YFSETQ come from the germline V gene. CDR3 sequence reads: CASNSWTGASTDTQYF. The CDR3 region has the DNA TGCGCCAGCAACTCATGGACAGGCGCTAGCACAGATACGCAGTATTTT.

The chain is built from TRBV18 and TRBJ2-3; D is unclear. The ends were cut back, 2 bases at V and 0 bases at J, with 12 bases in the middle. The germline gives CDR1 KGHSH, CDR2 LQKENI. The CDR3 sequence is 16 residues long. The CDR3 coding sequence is TGTGCCAGCTCACCAGCTAACCCGACAAGCACAGATACGCAGTATTTT. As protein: CASSPANPTSTDTQYF.

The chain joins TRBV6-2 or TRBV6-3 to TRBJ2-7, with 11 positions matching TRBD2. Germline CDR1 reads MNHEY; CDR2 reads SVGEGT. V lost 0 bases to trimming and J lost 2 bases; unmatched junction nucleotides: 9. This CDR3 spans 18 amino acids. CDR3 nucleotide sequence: TGTGCCAGCAGTTACTCGAGGCTAGCGGGGGGCCTTACCTACGAGCAGTACTTC. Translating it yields CASSYSRLAGGLTYEQYF.

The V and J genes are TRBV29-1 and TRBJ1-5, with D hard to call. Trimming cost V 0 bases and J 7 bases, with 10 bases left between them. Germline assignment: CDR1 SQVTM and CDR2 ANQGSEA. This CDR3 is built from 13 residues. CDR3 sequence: CSVEDHGGQPQHF. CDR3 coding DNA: TGCAGCGTTGAAGATCATGGAGGGCAGCCCCAGCATTTT.

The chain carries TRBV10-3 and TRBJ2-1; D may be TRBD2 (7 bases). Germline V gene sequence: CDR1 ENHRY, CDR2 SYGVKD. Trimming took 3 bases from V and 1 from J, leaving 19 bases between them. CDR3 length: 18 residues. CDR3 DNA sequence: TGTGCCATCAGTGACTCTGTTGGCAGGGGAGGGTCCTACAATGAGCAGTTCTTC. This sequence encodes CAISDSVGRGGSYNEQFF.

CDR3 nucleotides: TGTGCCAGCAGCAACTATGGGACAGGGGGGAGGGAGACCCAGTACTTC. Protein product: CASSNYGTGGRETQYF. The chain uses TRBV5-5 and TRBJ2-5; 11 bases fit TRBD1. CDR3 length equals 16 residues. Trimming at V came to 4 bases and at J to 5 bases, leaving 10 bases not matched to a gene. Per the germline V gene, CDR1 is SGHKS and CDR2 is YYEKEE (reference sequence).

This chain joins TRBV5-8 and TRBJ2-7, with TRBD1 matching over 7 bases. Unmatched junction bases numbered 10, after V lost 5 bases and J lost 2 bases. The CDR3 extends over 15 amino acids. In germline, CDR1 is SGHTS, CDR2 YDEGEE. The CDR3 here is CASSRITDRTYEQYF. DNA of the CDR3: TGTGCCAGCAGTCGAATAACGGACAGGACCTACGAGCAGTACTTC.

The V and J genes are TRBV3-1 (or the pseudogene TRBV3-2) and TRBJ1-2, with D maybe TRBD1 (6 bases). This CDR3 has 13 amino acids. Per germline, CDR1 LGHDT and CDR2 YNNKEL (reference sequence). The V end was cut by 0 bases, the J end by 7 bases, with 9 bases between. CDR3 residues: CASSQDPGVGYTF. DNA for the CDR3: TGTGCCAGCAGCCAAGACCCAGGGGTTGGCTACACCTTC.

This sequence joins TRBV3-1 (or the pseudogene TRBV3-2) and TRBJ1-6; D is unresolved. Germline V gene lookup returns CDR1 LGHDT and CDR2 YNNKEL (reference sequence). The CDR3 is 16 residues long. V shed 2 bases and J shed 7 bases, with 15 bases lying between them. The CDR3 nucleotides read TGTGCCAGCAGCCAACAAGCAGGCTACCGAAATTCACCCCTCCACTTT. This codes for CASSQQAGYRNSPLHF.

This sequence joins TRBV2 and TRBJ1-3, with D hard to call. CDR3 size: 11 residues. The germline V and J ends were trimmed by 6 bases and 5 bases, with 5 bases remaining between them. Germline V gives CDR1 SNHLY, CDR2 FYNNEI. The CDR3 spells CASRSRNTIYF. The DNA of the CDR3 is TGTGCCAGCAGATCTCGAAACACCATATATTTT.

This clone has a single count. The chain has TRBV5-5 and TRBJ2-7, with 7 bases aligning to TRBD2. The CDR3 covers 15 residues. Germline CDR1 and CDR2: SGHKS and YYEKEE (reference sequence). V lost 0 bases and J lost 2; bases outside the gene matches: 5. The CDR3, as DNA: TGTGCCAGCAGCTTGGCGGGGACTAAAACCTACGAGCAGTACTTC. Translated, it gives CASSLAGTKTYEQYF. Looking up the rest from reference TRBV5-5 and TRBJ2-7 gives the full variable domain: DAGVTQSPTHLIKTRGQQVTLRCSPISGHKSVSWYQQVLGQGPQFIFQYYEKEERGRGNFPDRFSARQFPNYSSELNVNALLLGDSALYLCASSLAGTKTYEQYFGPGTRLTVT.

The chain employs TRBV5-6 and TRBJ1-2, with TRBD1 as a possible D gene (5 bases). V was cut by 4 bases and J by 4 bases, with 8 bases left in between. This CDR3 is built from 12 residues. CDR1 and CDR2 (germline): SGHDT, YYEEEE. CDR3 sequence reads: CASSDSIYGYTF. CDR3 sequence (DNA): TGTGCCAGCAGCGACAGTATCTATGGCTACACCTTC.

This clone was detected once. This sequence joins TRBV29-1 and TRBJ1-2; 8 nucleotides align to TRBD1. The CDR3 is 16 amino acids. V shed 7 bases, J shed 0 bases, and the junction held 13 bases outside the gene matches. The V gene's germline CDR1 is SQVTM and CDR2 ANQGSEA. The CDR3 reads CSAHDRGATPNYGYTF. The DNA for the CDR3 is TGCAGCGCACACGACAGGGGCGCAACTCCTAACTATGGCTACACCTTC.

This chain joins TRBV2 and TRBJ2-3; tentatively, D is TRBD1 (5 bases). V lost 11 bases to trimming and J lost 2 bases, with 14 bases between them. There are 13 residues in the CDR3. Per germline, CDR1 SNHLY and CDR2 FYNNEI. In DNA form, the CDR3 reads TGTGCCGGACAAGAGCCCTTCACAGATACGCAGTATTTT. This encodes CAGQEPFTDTQYF. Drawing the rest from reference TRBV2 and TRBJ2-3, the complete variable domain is EPEVTQTPSHQVTQMGQEVILRCVPISNHLYFYWYRQILGQKVEFLVSFYNNEISEKSEIFDDQFSVERPDGSNFTLKIRSTKLEDSAMYFCAGQEPFTDTQYFGPGTRLTVL.

DNA for the CDR3: TGTGCCAGTAGTTTTCAGACAGCCAGCTCCTACGAGCAGTACTTC. Translation gives CASSFQTASSYEQYF. The J gene is TRBJ2-7, the V gene TRBV19, with D tentatively TRBD1 (5 bases). CDR1 is LNHDA, CDR2 SQIVND, per germline (reference sequence). Trimming cost V 5 bases and J 0 bases, with 14 bases left between them. The CDR3 contains 15 residues.

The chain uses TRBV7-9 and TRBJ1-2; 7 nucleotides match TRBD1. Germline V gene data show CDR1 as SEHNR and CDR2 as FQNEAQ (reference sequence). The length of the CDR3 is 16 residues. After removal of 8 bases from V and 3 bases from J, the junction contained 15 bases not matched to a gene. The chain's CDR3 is CASPGTSRGLDYGYTF. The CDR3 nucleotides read TGTGCCAGCCCTGGGACCTCTAGGGGGCTAGACTATGGCTACACCTTC.

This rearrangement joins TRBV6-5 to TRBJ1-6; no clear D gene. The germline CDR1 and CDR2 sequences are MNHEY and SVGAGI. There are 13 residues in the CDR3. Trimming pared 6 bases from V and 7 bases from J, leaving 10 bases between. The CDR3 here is CASRREGNSPLHF. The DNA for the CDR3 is TGTGCCAGCAGGAGGGAGGGAAATTCACCCCTCCACTTT.

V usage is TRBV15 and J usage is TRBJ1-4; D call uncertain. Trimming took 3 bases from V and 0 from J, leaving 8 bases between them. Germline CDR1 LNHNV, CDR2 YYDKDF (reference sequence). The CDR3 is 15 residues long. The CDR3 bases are TGTGCCACCAGCAGTAGACTGGCAACTAATGAAAAACTGTTTTTT. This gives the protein CATSSRLATNEKLFF.

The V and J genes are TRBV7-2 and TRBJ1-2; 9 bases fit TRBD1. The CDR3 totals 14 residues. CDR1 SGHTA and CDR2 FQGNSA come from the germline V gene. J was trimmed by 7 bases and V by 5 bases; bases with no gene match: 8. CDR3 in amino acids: CASSGLQGASGYTF. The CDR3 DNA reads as TGTGCCAGCAGCGGACTACAGGGGGCATCTGGCTACACCTTC.

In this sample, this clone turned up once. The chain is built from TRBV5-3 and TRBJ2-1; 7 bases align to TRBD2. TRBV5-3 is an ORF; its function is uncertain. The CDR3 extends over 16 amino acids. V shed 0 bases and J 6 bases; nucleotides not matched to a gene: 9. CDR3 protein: CARSLGRDSGGNEQFF. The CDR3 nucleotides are TGTGCCAGAAGCTTGGGCAGAGACTCGGGAGGCAATGAGCAGTTCTTC.

The chain's CDR3 is CASSQGEGQGGTGELFF. The CDR3 DNA follows: TGTGCCAGCAGCCAGGGCGAGGGACAGGGGGGGACCGGGGAGCTGTTTTTT. The chain uses TRBV3-1 (or the pseudogene TRBV3-2) and TRBJ2-2, with 11 bases fitting TRBD1. V lost 3 bases to trimming and J lost 5 bases; unmatched junction nucleotides: 8. The CDR3 runs to 17 residues. Germline V gene sequence: CDR1 LGHDT, CDR2 YNNKEL (reference sequence).

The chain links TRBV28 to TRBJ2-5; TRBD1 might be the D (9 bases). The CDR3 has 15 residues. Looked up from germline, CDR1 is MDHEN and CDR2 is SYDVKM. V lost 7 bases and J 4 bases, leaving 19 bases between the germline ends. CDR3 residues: CASNGGGTGRETQYF. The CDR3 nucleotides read TGTGCCAGCAACGGCGGGGGGACAGGGAGAGAGACCCAGTACTTC.

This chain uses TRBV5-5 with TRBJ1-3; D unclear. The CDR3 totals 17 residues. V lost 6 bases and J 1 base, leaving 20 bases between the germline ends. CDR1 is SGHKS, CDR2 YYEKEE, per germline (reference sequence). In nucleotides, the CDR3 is TGTGCCAGCACCCTCACCCTCGGTAGGACTTCTGGAAACACCATATATTTT. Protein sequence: CASTLTLGRTSGNTIYF.

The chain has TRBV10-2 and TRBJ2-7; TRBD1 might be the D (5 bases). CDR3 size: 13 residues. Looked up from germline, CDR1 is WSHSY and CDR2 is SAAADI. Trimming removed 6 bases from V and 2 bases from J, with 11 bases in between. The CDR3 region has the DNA TGCGCCAGCAGGGTTGACAGTGCCTACGAGCAGTACTTC. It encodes CASRVDSAYEQYF.

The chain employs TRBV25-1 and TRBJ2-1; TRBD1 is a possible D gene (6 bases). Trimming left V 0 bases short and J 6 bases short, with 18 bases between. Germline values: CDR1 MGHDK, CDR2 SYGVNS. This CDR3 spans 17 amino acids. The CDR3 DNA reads TGTGCCAGCAGTGAATACCCCCCCTCGACAGGAATCAATGAGCAGTTCTTC. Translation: CASSEYPPSTGINEQFF.

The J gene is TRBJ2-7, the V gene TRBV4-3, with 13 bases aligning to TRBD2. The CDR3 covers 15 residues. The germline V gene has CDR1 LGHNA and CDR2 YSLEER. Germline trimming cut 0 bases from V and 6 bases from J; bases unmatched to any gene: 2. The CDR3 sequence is CASSQDTSGGGEQYF. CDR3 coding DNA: TGCGCCAGCAGCCAAGATACTAGCGGGGGGGGCGAGCAGTACTTC.